This TCR beta chain is drawn from a study of post-analysis software for immune sequencing data. With regard to this clonotype: Its cognate antigen is unknown.

In germline, CDR1 is LGHNT, CDR2 FRNRAP. Trimming removed 6 bases at V and 4 bases at J, with 22 bases between. This CDR3 is 17 amino acids long. Points from the study as a whole: Among five TRBV segments more frequent in patients than controls were TRBV5-6, TRBV5-1 and TRBV20-1.

Included in the TCR beta cDNA libraries were unique molecular identifiers. Using its own MiXCR run on the PCR reads, TCRdb lists one record per CDR3 protein. This table has about 770,000 distinct CDR3 sequences, around 42% appearing once. The V call is TRBV12-5, the J call TRBJ2-1, with D unresolved. This TCR was sampled from a girl aged 5 to 17 with multiple sclerosis. The material sequenced was blood. The CDR3 loop is CASGPQGPSHGYNEQFF. CDR3 in DNA: TGTGCTAGTGGCCCCCAAGGGCCCTCACATGGGTACAATGAGCAGTTCTTC.